This T cell receptor beta chain was observed in a study of neoadjuvant nivolumab and ipilimumab in lung cancer. The repertoire was sequenced with immunoSEQ multiplex PCR; TCRdb's copy has only in-frame clones and lacks some. The sample consists of fewer than 40,000 clones, approximately 89% of them appearing once. Deletions cut 0 bases from V and 3 bases from J, with 9 bases between. CDR1 is WNHNN and CDR2 is SYGVQD in the germline V gene (reference sequence). The CDR3 consists of 14 residues. The chain couples TRBV10-1 to TRBJ2-7; the D gene is possibly TRBD2 (5 bases). This clonotype was sampled from an adult with non-small cell lung cancer. Sequences were derived from peripheral blood, sampled before neoadjuvant nivolumab, alone or with ipilimumab. For the CDR3, the DNA is TGCGCCAGCAGTGAGTCCGGTAGCGTCTACGAGCAGTACTTC. Amino acids: CASSESGSVYEQYF.